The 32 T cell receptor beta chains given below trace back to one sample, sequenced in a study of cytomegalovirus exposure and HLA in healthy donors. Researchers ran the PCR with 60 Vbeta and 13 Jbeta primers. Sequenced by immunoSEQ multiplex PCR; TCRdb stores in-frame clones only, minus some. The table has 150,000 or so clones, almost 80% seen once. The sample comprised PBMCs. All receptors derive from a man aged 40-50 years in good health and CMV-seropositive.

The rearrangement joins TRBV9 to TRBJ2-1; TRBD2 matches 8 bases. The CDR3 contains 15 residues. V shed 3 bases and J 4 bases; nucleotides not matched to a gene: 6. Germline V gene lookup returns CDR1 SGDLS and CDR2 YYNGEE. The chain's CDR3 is CASSATPGGYNEQFF. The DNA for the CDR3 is TGTGCCAGCAGCGCTACCCCGGGAGGGTACAATGAGCAGTTCTTC.

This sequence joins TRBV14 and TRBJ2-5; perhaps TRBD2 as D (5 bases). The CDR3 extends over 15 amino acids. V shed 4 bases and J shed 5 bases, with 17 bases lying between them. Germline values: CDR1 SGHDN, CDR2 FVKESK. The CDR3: CASSLTPSRQETQYF. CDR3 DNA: TGTGCCAGCAGCCTCACCCCTAGCAGGCAGGAGACCCAGTACTTC.

The CDR3 spells CASSLDGSGNTEAFF. In DNA form, the CDR3 reads TGCGCCAGCAGCTTGGATGGGTCGGGGAACACTGAAGCTTTCTTT. The chain employs TRBV5-1 and TRBJ1-1; no firm D call. There are 15 residues in the CDR3. V lost 0 bases and J 1 base, leaving 10 bases between the germline ends. Germline V gene data show CDR1 as SGHRS and CDR2 as YFSETQ.

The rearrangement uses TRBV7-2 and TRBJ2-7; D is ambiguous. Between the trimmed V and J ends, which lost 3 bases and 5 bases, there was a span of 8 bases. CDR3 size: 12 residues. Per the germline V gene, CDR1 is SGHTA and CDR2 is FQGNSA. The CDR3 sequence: CASSFSKNEQYF. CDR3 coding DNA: TGTGCCAGCAGCTTTAGTAAGAACGAGCAGTACTTC. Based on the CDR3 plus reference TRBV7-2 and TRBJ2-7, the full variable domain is GAGVSQSPSNKVTEKGKDVELRCDPISGHTALYWYRQSLGQGLEFLIYFQGNSAPDKSGLPSDRFSAERTGGSVSTLTIQRTQQEDSAVYLCASSFSKNEQYFGPGTRLTVT.

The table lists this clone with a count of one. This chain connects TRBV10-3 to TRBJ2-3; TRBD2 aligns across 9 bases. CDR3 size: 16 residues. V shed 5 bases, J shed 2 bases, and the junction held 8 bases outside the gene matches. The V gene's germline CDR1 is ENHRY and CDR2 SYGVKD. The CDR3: CAISTILAGTTDTQYF. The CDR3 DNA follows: TGTGCCATCAGTACCATACTAGCGGGCACCACAGATACGCAGTATTTT.

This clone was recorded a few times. CDR3 DNA: TGTGCCAGCAGTTTACTAGCAGGGAACACTGAAGCTTTCTTT. It yields the protein CASSLLAGNTEAFF. The chain joins TRBV27 to TRBJ1-1; D is ambiguous. CDR3 length: 14 amino acids. Trimming cost V 2 bases and J 1 base, with 8 bases left between them. Germline lookup yields CDR1 MNHEY and CDR2 SMNVEV (reference sequence).

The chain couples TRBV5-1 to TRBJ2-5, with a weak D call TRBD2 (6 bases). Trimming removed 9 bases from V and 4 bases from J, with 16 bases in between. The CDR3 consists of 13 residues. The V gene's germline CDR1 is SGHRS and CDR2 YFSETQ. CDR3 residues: CATAGTPGETQYF. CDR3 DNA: TGCGCCACGGCAGGGACTCCGGGAGAGACCCAGTACTTC.

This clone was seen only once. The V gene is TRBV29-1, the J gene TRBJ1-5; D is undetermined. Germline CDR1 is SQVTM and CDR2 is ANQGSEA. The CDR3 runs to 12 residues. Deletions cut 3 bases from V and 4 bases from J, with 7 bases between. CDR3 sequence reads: CSVDAGNQPQHF. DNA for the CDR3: TGCAGCGTTGACGCCGGGAATCAGCCCCAGCATTTT.

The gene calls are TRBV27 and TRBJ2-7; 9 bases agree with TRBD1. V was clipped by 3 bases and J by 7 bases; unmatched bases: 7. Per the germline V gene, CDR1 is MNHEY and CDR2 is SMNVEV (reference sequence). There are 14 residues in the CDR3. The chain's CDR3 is CASSFWDRVGEQYF. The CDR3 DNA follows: TGTGCCAGCAGTTTTTGGGACAGGGTGGGTGAGCAGTACTTC.

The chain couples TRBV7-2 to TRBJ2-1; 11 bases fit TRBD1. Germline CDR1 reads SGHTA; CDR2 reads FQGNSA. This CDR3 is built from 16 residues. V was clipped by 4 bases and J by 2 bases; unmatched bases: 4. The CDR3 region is CASSSRTGGAYNEQFF. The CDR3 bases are TGTGCCAGCAGCTCAAGGACAGGGGGCGCCTACAATGAGCAGTTCTTC.

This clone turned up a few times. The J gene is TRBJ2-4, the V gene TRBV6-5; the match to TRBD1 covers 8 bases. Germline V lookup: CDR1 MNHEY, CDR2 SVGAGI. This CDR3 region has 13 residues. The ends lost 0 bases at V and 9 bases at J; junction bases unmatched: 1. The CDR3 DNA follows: TGTGCCAGCAGTTACTCCGACAGGGGCATTCAGTACTTC. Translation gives CASSYSDRGIQYF.

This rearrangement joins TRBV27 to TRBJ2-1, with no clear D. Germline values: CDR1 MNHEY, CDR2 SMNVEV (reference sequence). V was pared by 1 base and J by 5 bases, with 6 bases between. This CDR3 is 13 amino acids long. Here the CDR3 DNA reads TGTGCCAGCAGTTTATTCCCTAACAATGAGCAGTTCTTC. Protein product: CASSLFPNNEQFF.

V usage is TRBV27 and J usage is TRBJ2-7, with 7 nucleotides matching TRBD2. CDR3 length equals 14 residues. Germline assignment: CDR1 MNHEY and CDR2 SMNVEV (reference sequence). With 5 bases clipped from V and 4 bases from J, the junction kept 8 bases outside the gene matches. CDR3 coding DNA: TGTGCCAGCAGTACCCCGACTAGCCGGTACGAGCAGTACTTC. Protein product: CASSTPTSRYEQYF.

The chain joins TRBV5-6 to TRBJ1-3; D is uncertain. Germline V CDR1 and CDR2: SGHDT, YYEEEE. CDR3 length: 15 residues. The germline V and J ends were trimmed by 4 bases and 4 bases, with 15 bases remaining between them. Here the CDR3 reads CASSLDAFGGNTIYF. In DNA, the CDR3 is TGTGCCAGCAGCCTAGACGCCTTCGGCGGAAACACCATATATTTT.

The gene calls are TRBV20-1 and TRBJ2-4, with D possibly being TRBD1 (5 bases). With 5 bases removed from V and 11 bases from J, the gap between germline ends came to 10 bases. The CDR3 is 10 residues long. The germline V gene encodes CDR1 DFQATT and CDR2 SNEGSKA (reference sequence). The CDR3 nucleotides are TGCAGTGCTTCCAGGGCCTTTCAGTACTTC. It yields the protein CSASRAFQYF.

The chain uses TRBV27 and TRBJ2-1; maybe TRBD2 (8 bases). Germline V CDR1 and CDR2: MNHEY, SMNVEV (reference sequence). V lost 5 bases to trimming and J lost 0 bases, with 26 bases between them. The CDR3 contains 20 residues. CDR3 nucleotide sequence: TGTGCCAGCAGTCCCCGGGAGGGGGCAATACTAGCGAACTCCTACAATGAGCAGTTCTTC. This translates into CASSPREGAILANSYNEQFF.

The CDR3 sequence is CASTSGTLVYGYTF. DNA for the CDR3: TGTGCCAGCACTTCCGGCACACTAGTCTATGGCTACACCTTC. The chain couples TRBV28 to TRBJ1-2; no clear D gene. The CDR3 has 14 residues. Trimming pared 7 bases from V and 4 bases from J, leaving 16 bases between. Per germline, CDR1 MDHEN and CDR2 SYDVKM.

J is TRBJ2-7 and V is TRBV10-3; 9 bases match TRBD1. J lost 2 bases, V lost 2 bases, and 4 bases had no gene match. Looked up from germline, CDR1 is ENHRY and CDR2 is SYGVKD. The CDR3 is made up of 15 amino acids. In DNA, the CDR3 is TGTGCCATCAGTGAGACGGGACAGGGAGCCTACGAGCAGTACTTC. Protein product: CAISETGQGAYEQYF.

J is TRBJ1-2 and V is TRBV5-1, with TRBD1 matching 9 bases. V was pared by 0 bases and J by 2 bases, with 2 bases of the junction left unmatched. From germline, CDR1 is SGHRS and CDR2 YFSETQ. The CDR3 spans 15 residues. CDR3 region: CASSLGDRENYGYTF. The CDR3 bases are TGCGCCAGCAGCTTGGGGGACAGGGAGAACTATGGCTACACCTTC.

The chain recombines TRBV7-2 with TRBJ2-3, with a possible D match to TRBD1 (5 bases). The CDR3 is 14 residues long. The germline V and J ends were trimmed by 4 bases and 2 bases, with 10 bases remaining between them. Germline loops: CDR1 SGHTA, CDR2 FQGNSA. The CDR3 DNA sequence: TGTGCCAGCAGCTCCCGACAGATCACAGATACGCAGTATTTT. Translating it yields CASSSRQITDTQYF.

Here the CDR3 DNA reads TGTGCCAGCGGGGGGATCTGGGAGACCCAGTACTTC. The encoded protein is CASGGIWETQYF. This chain connects TRBV27 to TRBJ2-5, with D perhaps matching TRBD2 (6 bases). The CDR3 totals 12 residues. Germline V gene lookup returns CDR1 MNHEY and CDR2 SMNVEV (reference sequence). V dropped 8 bases and J dropped 5 bases, with 12 bases sitting between them.

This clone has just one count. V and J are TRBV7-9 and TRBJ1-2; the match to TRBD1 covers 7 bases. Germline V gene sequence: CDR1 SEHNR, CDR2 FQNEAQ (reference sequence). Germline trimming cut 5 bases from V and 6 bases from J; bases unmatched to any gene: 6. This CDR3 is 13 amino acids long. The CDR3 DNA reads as TGTGCCAGCAGCGACAGGGTACATCATGGCTACACCTTC. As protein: CASSDRVHHGYTF.

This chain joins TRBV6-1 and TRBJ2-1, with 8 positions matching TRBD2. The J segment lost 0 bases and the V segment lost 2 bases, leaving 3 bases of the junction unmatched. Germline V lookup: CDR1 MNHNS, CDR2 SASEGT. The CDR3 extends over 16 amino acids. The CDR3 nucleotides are TGTGCCAGCAGTGAACCCGCGGGAGGCTCCTACAATGAGCAGTTCTTC. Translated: CASSEPAGGSYNEQFF.

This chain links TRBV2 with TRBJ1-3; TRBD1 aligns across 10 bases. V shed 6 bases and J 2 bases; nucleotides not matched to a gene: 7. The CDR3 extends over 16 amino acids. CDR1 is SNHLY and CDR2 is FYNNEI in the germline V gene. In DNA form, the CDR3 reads TGTGCCAGCAGCCGGGACAGGGGCGTCGCTGGAAACACCATATATTTT. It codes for CASSRDRGVAGNTIYF.

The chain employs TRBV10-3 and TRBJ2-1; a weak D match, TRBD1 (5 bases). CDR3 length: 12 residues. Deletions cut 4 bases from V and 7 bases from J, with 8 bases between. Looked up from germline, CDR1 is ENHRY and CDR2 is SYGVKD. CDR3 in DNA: TGTGCCATCAGTGCCAGGGCGAATGAGCAGTTCTTC. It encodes CAISARANEQFF.

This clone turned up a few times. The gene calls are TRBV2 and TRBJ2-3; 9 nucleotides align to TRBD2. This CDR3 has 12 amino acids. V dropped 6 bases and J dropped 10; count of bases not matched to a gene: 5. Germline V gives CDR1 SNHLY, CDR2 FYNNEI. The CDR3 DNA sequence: TGTGCCAGCAGGACTAGCGGAACGGCGCAGTATTTT. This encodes CASRTSGTAQYF.

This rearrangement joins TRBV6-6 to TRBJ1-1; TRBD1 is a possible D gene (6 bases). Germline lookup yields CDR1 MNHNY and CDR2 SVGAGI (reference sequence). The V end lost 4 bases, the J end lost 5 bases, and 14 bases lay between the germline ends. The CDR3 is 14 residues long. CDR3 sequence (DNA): TGTGCCAGCAGTTCCCAGGGGCCGGGGACTGAAGCTTTCTTT. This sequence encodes CASSSQGPGTEAFF.

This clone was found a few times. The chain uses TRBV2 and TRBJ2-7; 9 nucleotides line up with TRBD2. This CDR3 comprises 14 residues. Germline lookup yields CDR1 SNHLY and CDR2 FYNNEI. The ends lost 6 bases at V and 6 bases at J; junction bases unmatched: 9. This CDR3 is CASSRLAEPSEQYF. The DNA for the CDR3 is TGTGCCAGCAGCAGACTAGCGGAGCCTTCCGAGCAGTACTTC. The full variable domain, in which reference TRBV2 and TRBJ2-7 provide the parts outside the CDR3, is EPEVTQTPSHQVTQMGQEVILRCVPISNHLYFYWYRQILGQKVEFLVSFYNNEISEKSEIFDDQFSVERPDGSNFTLKIRSTKLEDSAMYFCASSRLAEPSEQYFGPGTRLTVT.

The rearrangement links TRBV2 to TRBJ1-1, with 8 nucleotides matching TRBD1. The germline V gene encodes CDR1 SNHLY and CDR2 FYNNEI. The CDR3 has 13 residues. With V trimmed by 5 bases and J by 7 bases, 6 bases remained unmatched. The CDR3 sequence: CASSRQGAGEAFF. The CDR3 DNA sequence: TGTGCCAGCAGTAGGCAGGGGGCGGGTGAAGCTTTCTTT.

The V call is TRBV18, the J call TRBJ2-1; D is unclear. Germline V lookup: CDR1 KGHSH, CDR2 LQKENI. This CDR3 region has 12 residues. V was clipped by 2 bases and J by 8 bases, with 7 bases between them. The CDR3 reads CASSPTVYEQFF. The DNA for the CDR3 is TGTGCCAGCTCACCAACAGTATATGAGCAGTTCTTC. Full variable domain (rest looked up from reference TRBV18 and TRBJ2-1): NAGVMQNPRHLVRRRGQEARLRCSPMKGHSHVYWYRQLPEEGLKFMVYLQKENIIDESGMPKERFSAEFPKEGPSILRIQQVVRGDSAAYFCASSPTVYEQFFGPGTRLTVL.

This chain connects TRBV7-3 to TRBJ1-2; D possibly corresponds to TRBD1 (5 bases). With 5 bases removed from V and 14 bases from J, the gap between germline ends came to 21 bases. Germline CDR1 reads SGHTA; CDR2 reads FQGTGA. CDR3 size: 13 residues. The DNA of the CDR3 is TGTGCCAGCAGCCTCGGGACGGAAGGCGCGGGAACCTTC. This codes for CASSLGTEGAGTF.

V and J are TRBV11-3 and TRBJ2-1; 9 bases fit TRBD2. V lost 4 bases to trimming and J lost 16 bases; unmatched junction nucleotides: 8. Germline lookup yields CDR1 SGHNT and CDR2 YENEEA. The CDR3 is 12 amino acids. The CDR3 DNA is TGTGCCAGCAGCTCGTCTAGCGGGAAAGGCTTCTTC. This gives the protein CASSSSSGKGFF.